This T cell receptor beta chain was retrieved from a study of T-cell reconstitution after alpha-beta-depleted transplantation in children. The CDR3 length is 14 residues. Germline V gene lookup returns CDR1 SGHVS and CDR2 FNYEAQ. Trimming cost V 0 bases and J 0 bases, with 5 bases left between them. This clonotype was recorded at least ten times. Unique molecular identifiers tagged the TCRbeta library. TCRdb called the PCR reads again in MiXCR, with one record for every CDR3 protein. The table records roughly 200,000 distinct CDR3 sequences, about 14% of them present only once. The chain recombines TRBV7-6 with TRBJ1-1; D not resolved. Sequences were derived from PBMCs from the stem cell graft donor, sampled from the stem cell graft. This receptor was identified in a human donor who donated a stem cell graft to a child with acute lymphoblastic leukemia. CDR3 in amino acids: CASSLAPMNTEAFF. The CDR3 nucleotides are TGTGCCAGCAGCTTAGCTCCCATGAACACTGAAGCTTTCTTT.